This T cell receptor beta chain was observed in a study of CD8 T cells in acute hepatitis C reinfection. Germline V gene sequence: CDR1 SGHRS, CDR2 YFSETQ. CDR3 length: 15 residues. Trimming shortened V by 4 bases and J by 3 bases, and 16 bases separated the two germline ends. Time point: naive CD8 control sorted from an acute-time-point sample. TCRdb's table, derived via immunoSEQ multiplex PCR, lists solely in-frame clones and lacks some. The sample has about 38,000 clones, roughly 88% seen once. The TCR comes from a woman in her late teens or twenties who spontaneously cleared hepatitis C infection. The rearrangement links TRBV5-1 to TRBJ1-1; tentative D call: TRBD1 (5 bases). The sequenced sample was naive CD8+ T cells from PBMCs. CDR3 protein: CASSPPSGLYTEAFF. For the CDR3, the DNA is TGCGCCAGCAGCCCTCCGTCGGGGCTTTACACTGAAGCTTTCTTT.